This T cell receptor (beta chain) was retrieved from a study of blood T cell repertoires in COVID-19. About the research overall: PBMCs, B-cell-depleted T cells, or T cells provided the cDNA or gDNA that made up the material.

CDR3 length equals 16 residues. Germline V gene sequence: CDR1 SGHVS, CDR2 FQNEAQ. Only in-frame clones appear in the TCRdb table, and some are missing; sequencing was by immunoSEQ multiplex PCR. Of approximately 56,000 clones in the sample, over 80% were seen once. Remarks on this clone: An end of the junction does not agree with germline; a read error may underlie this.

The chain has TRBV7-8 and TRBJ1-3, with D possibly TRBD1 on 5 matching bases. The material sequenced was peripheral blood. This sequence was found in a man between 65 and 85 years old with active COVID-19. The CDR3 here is CASSLAQGASGNTIYF. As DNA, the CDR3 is TGTGCCAGCAGCCTAGCCCAAGGGGCCTCTGGAAACACCATATATTTT.